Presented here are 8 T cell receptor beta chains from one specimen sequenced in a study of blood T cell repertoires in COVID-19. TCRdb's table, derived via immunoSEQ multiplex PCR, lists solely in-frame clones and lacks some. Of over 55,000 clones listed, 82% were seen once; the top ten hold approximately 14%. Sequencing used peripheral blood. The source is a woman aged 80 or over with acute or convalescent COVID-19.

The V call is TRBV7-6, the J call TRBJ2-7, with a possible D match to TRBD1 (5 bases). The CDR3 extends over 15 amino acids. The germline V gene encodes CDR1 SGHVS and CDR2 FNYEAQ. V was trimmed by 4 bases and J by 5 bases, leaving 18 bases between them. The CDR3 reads CASSSEAGHRNEQYF. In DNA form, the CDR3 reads TGTGCCAGCAGCTCCGAGGCAGGACACCGAAACGAGCAGTACTTC.

CDR3 loop: CASRTGTRYLDEQFF. The CDR3 DNA reads as TGTGCCAGCAGGACCGGGACTAGATACCTCGATGAGCAGTTCTTC. The chain uses TRBV2 and TRBJ2-1; 8 nucleotides agree with TRBD2. Germline V lookup: CDR1 SNHLY, CDR2 FYNNEI. The CDR3 spans 15 residues. After removal of 6 bases from V and 8 bases from J, the junction contained 12 bases not matched to a gene.

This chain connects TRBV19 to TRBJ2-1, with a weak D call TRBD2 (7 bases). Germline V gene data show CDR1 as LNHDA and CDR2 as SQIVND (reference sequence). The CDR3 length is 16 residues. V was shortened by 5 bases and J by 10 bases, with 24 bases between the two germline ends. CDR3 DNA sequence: TGTGCCAGTAGTTCCCCCGGGGGGCGTCGTAGTTCCGAGCAGTTCTTC. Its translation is CASSSPGGRRSSEQFF.

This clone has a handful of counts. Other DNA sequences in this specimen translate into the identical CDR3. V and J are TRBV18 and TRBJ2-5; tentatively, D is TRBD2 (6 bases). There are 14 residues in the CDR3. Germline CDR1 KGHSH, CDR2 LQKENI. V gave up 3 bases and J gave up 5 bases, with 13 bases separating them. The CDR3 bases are TGTGCCAGCTCACCCAGAGCCAGCGGGGAGACCCAGTACTTC. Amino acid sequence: CASSPRASGETQYF.

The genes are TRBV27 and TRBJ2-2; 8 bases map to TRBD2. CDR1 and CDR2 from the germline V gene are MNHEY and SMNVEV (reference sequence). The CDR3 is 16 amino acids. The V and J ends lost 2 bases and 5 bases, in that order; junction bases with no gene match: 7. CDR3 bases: TGTGCCAGCAGTTTAACGGGACTAGTGGGTACCGGGGAGCTGTTTTTT. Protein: CASSLTGLVGTGELFF.

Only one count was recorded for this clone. The DNA of the CDR3 is TGTGCCAGCAGCTCTAAGCGGGAGAGGCAAGAGACCCAGTACTTC. It encodes CASSSKRERQETQYF. The rearrangement uses TRBV5-4 and TRBJ2-5; 8 nucleotides line up with TRBD2. The CDR3 loop spans 15 amino acids. CDR1 SGHNT and CDR2 YYREEE come from the germline V gene (reference sequence). Trimming cost V 3 bases and J 2 bases; bases outside gene matches: 6.

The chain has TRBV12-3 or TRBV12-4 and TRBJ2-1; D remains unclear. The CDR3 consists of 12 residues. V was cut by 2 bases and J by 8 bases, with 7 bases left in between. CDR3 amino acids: CASSLTVYEQFF. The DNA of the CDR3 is TGTGCCAGCAGTTTAACAGTCTATGAGCAGTTCTTC.

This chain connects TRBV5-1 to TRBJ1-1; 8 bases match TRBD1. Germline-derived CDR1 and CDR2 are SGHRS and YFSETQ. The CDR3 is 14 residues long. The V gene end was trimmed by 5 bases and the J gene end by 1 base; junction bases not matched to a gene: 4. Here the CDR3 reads CASRKGQENTEAFF. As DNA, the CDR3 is TGCGCCAGCAGGAAGGGACAGGAGAACACTGAAGCTTTCTTT. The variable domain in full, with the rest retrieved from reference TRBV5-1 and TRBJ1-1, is KAGVTQTPRYLIKTRGQQVTLSCSPISGHRSVSWYQQTPGQGLQFLFEYFSETQRNKGNFPGRFSGRQFSNSRSEMNVSTLELGDSALYLCASRKGQENTEAFFGQGTRLTVV.